One and the same sample provided the 25 T cell receptor beta chains below, sequenced in a study of T-cell reconstitution after alpha-beta-depleted transplantation in children. The library targeted TCRbeta and was prepared with unique molecular identifiers. MiXCR, run by TCRdb on the PCR reads, gives a single entry per CDR3 protein. Of fewer than 1 million distinct CDR3 sequences listed, about 15% were seen once; the top ten hold under 6%. The sample here was PBMCs, mostly from graft donor cells, taken 360 days after TCRalphabeta/CD19-depleted stem cell transplant. All receptors derive from a male patient younger than 18 who had a stem cell transplant for acute lymphoblastic leukemia, so the T cells may come from the graft donor.

The chain recombines TRBV7-2 with TRBJ1-2, with D maybe TRBD1 (5 bases). The CDR3 covers 14 residues. CDR1 is SGHTA and CDR2 is FQGNSA in the germline V gene. V was cut by 2 bases and J by 7 bases, with 14 bases left in between. CDR3 DNA sequence: TGTGCCAGCAGCTTAACGTCATCAGGGACTGGCTACACCTTC. This encodes CASSLTSSGTGYTF.

The gene calls are TRBV2 and TRBJ2-1; 8 bases fit TRBD2. The CDR3 covers 16 residues. The germline CDR1 and CDR2 sequences are SNHLY and FYNNEI. The V segment lost 8 bases and the J segment 8 bases; nucleotides outside the gene matches: 17. CDR3 region: CASLNQGTSIIDEQFF. The CDR3 DNA reads as TGTGCCAGCCTGAACCAGGGGACTAGTATAATCGATGAGCAGTTCTTC.

This chain uses TRBV5-5 with TRBJ2-7; the D gene is possibly TRBD1 (6 bases). With 1 base removed from V and 2 bases from J, the gap between germline ends came to 16 bases. Per germline, CDR1 SGHKS and CDR2 YYEKEE (reference sequence). CDR3 size: 16 residues. The CDR3: CASSLYATGAPYEQYF. The CDR3 nucleotides read TGTGCCAGCAGCTTGTATGCGACAGGTGCCCCCTACGAGCAGTACTTC.

This clonotype was found many times. The chain links TRBV7-8 to TRBJ2-1; D is possibly TRBD2 (5 bases). Deletions cut 5 bases from V and 11 bases from J, with 13 bases between. The CDR3 is made up of 12 amino acids. Germline assignment: CDR1 SGHVS and CDR2 FQNEAQ. This CDR3 reads CASSPRGGKQFF. The CDR3, as DNA: TGTGCCAGCAGCCCCCGCGGAGGAAAGCAGTTCTTC. Full variable domain (remainder filled in from reference TRBV7-8 and TRBJ2-1): GAGVSQSPRYKVAKRGQDVALRCDPISGHVSLFWYQQALGQGPEFLTYFQNEAQLDKSGLPSDRFFAERPEGSVSTLKIQRTQQEDSAVYLCASSPRGGKQFFGPGTRLTVL.

The chain uses TRBV20-1 and TRBJ2-7; 10 nucleotides align to TRBD2. V gave up 6 bases and J gave up 3 bases; unmatched junction bases: 5. CDR1 is DFQATT, CDR2 SNEGSKA, per germline (reference sequence). The CDR3 totals 13 residues. For the CDR3, the DNA is TGCAGTGCACCTAGCGGGAGAGGCTACGAGCAGTACTTC. Translating it yields CSAPSGRGYEQYF.

This chain connects TRBV4-1 to TRBJ2-5, with 9 bases fitting TRBD2. CDR3 length: 16 amino acids. CDR1 and CDR2 (germline): MGHRA, YSYEKL. The V and J ends lost 4 bases and 0 bases, in that order; junction bases with no gene match: 6. For the CDR3, the DNA is TGCGCCAGCAGCCGGGCGACTAGCGGAAACCAAGAGACCCAGTACTTC. This translates into CASSRATSGNQETQYF.

This chain joins TRBV4-1 and TRBJ1-2; D unclear. This CDR3 is built from 17 residues. From germline, CDR1 is MGHRA and CDR2 YSYEKL. V was shortened by 5 bases and J by 6 bases, with 25 bases between the two germline ends. This CDR3 is CASSAPKSRASANGYTF. Here the CDR3 DNA reads TGCGCCAGCAGCGCTCCCAAGTCTCGGGCGTCCGCTAATGGCTACACCTTC.

The chain carries TRBV5-1 and TRBJ2-3; 7 positions match TRBD1. The germline V gene has CDR1 SGHRS and CDR2 YFSETQ. There are 14 residues in the CDR3. Losses at the gene ends were 1 base for V and 3 bases for J; bases not matched to a gene: 2. CDR3 nucleotide sequence: TGCGCCAGCAGCTTGTCACAGGGGACAGATACGCAGTATTTT. Encoded protein: CASSLSQGTDTQYF.

This clonotype was observed a few times. The chain employs TRBV24-1 and TRBJ2-3, with 8 bases identical to TRBD1. CDR1 and CDR2 (germline): KGHDR, SFDVKD. V lost 4 bases and J lost 4; bases outside the gene matches: 9. The CDR3 has 16 amino acids. Written as DNA, the CDR3 is TGTGCCACCAGTGACCACGGGACAGGAGTATCAGATACGCAGTATTTT. Residues: CATSDHGTGVSDTQYF.

Only a few counts were recorded for this clonotype. The chain employs TRBV6-9 and TRBJ2-7; 11 bases align to TRBD1. With 10 bases clipped from V and 5 bases from J, the junction kept 4 bases outside the gene matches. Germline CDR1 reads MNHGY; CDR2 reads SVAAGI. The CDR3 is made up of 12 amino acids. The CDR3 sequence is CAKGQGADEQYF. The CDR3 DNA follows: TGTGCCAAAGGACAGGGGGCCGACGAGCAGTACTTC.

This clonotype was seen many times. The V gene is TRBV12-5, the J gene TRBJ2-7; 10 nucleotides line up with TRBD2. V trimming: 0 bases; J trimming: 2 bases; junction bases outside the gene matches: 7. The CDR3 is 17 amino acids. Germline assignment: CDR1 LGHNT and CDR2 FRNRAP. The CDR3 DNA reads as TGTGCTAGTGGTTTGGTACTACGTCTAGCGGGGGCCTACGAGCAGTACTTC. As protein: CASGLVLRLAGAYEQYF.

There are a few counts of this clonotype. The rearrangement uses TRBV27 and TRBJ1-2; 12 bases line up with TRBD1. V lost 2 bases and J lost 2; bases outside the gene matches: 6. CDR3 length: 17 residues. The germline V gene has CDR1 MNHEY and CDR2 SMNVEV (reference sequence). Here the CDR3 DNA reads TGTGCCAGCAGTTTACACGGGACAGGGGGCGGAAACTATGGCTACACCTTC. Its translation is CASSLHGTGGGNYGYTF.

J is TRBJ2-5 and V is TRBV10-3, with 7 bases lining up with TRBD2. Germline CDR1 ENHRY, CDR2 SYGVKD. The length of the CDR3 is 13 residues. V lost 8 bases to trimming and J lost 3 bases; unmatched junction nucleotides: 6. The CDR3 reads CAIGLADKETQYF. The CDR3 nucleotides read TGTGCCATCGGGCTAGCGGATAAAGAGACCCAGTACTTC.

This clonotype was observed a handful of times. The rearrangement links TRBV10-3 to TRBJ1-3, with unresolved D. V lost 6 bases and J lost 7, with 22 bases in between. This CDR3 is built from 16 residues. Germline loops: CDR1 ENHRY, CDR2 SYGVKD. CDR3 bases: TGTGCCATCAGCGGAGACCGGGAGCTGGGTGGTAACACCATATATTTT. It yields the protein CAISGDRELGGNTIYF.

This clonotype appeared a few times. This chain joins TRBV27 and TRBJ2-1; D might be TRBD2 (6 bases). V lost 0 bases and J 4 bases, leaving 19 bases between the germline ends. The germline gives CDR1 MNHEY, CDR2 SMNVEV (reference sequence). There are 18 residues in the CDR3. CDR3 DNA: TGTGCCAGCAGTTTATCCCCACCCCCGGGAGTAGTGTACAATGAGCAGTTCTTC. Protein product: CASSLSPPPGVVYNEQFF.

V gene TRBV5-1 combines with J gene TRBJ2-7; TRBD2 agrees at 9 bases. Trimming cost V 0 bases and J 7 bases; bases outside gene matches: 11. The CDR3 sequence is 16 residues long. Germline CDR1 is SGHRS and CDR2 is YFSETQ. The CDR3 is CASSLALAGAAREQYF. CDR3 sequence (DNA): TGCGCCAGCAGCTTGGCCTTAGCGGGAGCTGCTCGAGAGCAGTACTTC.

This clonotype showed up just a few times. The chain links TRBV5-1 to TRBJ2-7, with D tentatively TRBD2 (6 bases). Trimming took 4 bases from V and 3 from J, leaving 14 bases between them. Germline CDR1 reads SGHRS; CDR2 reads YFSETQ. The CDR3 has 14 amino acids. The CDR3 coding sequence is TGCGCCAGCAGCCCGGGACTGGGGGGCTACGAGCAGTACTTC. Its protein is CASSPGLGGYEQYF.

The chain is built from TRBV3-1 and TRBJ2-3, with 11 positions matching TRBD2. Per germline, CDR1 LGHDT and CDR2 YNNKEL (reference sequence). The CDR3 is made up of 19 amino acids. The V gene end was trimmed by 4 bases and the J gene end by 6 bases; junction bases not matched to a gene: 18. The CDR3 DNA sequence: TGTGCCAGCAGCCTCTACTATGGACTAGCGGGTGTAGGGCGGGATACGCAGTATTTT. This sequence encodes CASSLYYGLAGVGRDTQYF.

This clonotype was detected once. The genes are TRBV5-1 and TRBJ2-7; D is possibly TRBD2 (6 bases). Trimming pared 0 bases from V and 7 bases from J, leaving 14 bases between. Germline CDR1 and CDR2: SGHRS and YFSETQ. CDR3 length: 14 residues. The CDR3 here is CASSLAVSGVEQYF. CDR3 sequence (DNA): TGCGCCAGCAGCTTGGCCGTGTCGGGAGTAGAGCAGTACTTC.

The genes are TRBV15 and TRBJ1-2; D unresolved. This CDR3 is 14 amino acids long. Between the trimmed V and J ends, which lost 0 bases and 8 bases, there was a span of 13 bases. CDR1 and CDR2 from the germline V gene are LNHNV and YYDKDF (reference sequence). The CDR3 sequence is CATSRDVTSRGYTF. CDR3 DNA: TGTGCCACCAGCAGAGATGTCACGAGCAGAGGCTACACCTTC. Full variable domain (rest looked up from reference TRBV15 and TRBJ1-2): DAMVIQNPRYQVTQFGKPVTLSCSQTLNHNVMYWYQQKSSQAPKLLFHYYDKDFNNEADTPDNFQSRRPNTSFCFLDIRSPGLGDTAMYLCATSRDVTSRGYTFGSGTRLTVV.

This clonotype was found a few times. The chain couples TRBV24-1 to TRBJ2-5; D is unresolved. Germline V gives CDR1 KGHDR, CDR2 SFDVKD. The CDR3 totals 12 residues. Trimming shortened V by 1 base and J by 10 bases, and 9 bases separated the two germline ends. CDR3 bases: TGTGCCACCAGTGATTTCGTGGAAGTCCAGTACTTC. Amino acids: CATSDFVEVQYF.

This clonotype was observed a handful of times. The chain uses TRBV5-5 and TRBJ2-4, with a tentative D call TRBD2 (6 bases). The germline CDR1 and CDR2 sequences are SGHKS and YYEKEE (reference sequence). This CDR3 spans 16 amino acids. Trimming pared 1 base from V and 7 bases from J, leaving 18 bases between. The CDR3 DNA reads as TGTGCCAGCAGCTTGCTACTAGCCGTGCGATGGAACATTCAGTACTTC. As protein: CASSLLLAVRWNIQYF.

The V call is TRBV7-8, the J call TRBJ2-7; 7 nucleotides agree with TRBD1. J lost 0 bases, V lost 1 base, and 6 bases had no gene match. Germline V CDR1 and CDR2: SGHVS, FQNEAQ. The CDR3 contains 16 residues. CDR3: CASSLERAGGSYEQYF. The CDR3 nucleotides read TGTGCCAGCAGCTTAGAAAGGGCAGGGGGCTCCTACGAGCAGTACTTC. Using reference TRBV7-8 and TRBJ2-7 for the parts outside the CDR3, the full variable domain is GAGVSQSPRYKVAKRGQDVALRCDPISGHVSLFWYQQALGQGPEFLTYFQNEAQLDKSGLPSDRFFAERPEGSVSTLKIQRTQQEDSAVYLCASSLERAGGSYEQYFGPGTRLTVT.

V usage is TRBV5-1 and J usage is TRBJ1-3; weak D call: TRBD1 (5 bases). Germline CDR1 is SGHRS and CDR2 is YFSETQ. V was shortened by 0 bases and J by 5 bases, with 12 bases between the two germline ends. The CDR3 loop spans 15 amino acids. The CDR3 region is CASSLDRDGRNTIYF. The CDR3 DNA follows: TGCGCCAGCAGCTTGGATCGGGACGGGAGAAACACCATATATTTT.

The chain carries TRBV9 and TRBJ2-1; D is possibly TRBD1 (5 bases). Germline V gene lookup returns CDR1 SGDLS and CDR2 YYNGEE. The CDR3 spans 15 residues. V lost 0 bases and J lost 10, with 17 bases in between. The CDR3 reads CASSVAQGLNAEQFF. The CDR3 DNA sequence: TGTGCCAGCAGCGTAGCTCAGGGTCTCAATGCCGAGCAGTTCTTC.